This TCR beta chain is drawn from a study of blood T cell repertoires in COVID-19. Assay: immunoSEQ multiplex PCR; the TCRdb copy retains only in-frame clones and omits some. The sample carries about 98,000 clones, about 78% recorded once. The CDR3 totals 18 residues. From germline, CDR1 is SGHNT and CDR2 YYREEE (reference sequence). Unmatched junction bases numbered 10, after V lost 3 bases and J lost 1 base. Sequencing used peripheral blood. The clonotype originates from a man in his fifties or sixties with active or convalescent COVID-19. The chain couples TRBV5-4 to TRBJ2-4, with TRBD1 matching 10 bases. The DNA of the CDR3 is TGTGCCAGCAGCTCCCGGGACAGGGGCGGCGGCGCCAAAAACATTCAGTACTTC. This translates into CASSSRDRGGGAKNIQYF.